This passage covers 30 T cell receptor beta chains from one sample sequenced in a study of glioma-infiltrating T cells after dendritic cell vaccination. This table comes from immunoSEQ multiplex PCR, and its TCRdb copy is limited to in-frame clones, with some not included. The table lists tens of thousands of clones, more than 75% of them singletons, with 2.5% to 3% in the top ten. This material consisted of blood, taken before dendritic cell vaccination. The receptors stem from a human donor with glioblastoma.

The genes are TRBV29-1 and TRBJ2-1; weak D call: TRBD1 (7 bases). The V end was cut by 3 bases, the J end by 4 bases, with 13 bases between. CDR3 length: 14 amino acids. The germline gives CDR1 SQVTM, CDR2 ANQGSEA. The CDR3 DNA sequence: TGCAGCGTTGAGGGCAGGGGGAGGTACAATGAGCAGTTCTTC. Its translation is CSVEGRGRYNEQFF.

This clone was observed a few times. The genes are TRBV11-3 and TRBJ1-1, with D perhaps matching TRBD1 (6 bases). V was trimmed by 0 bases and J by 1 base, leaving 9 bases between them. The germline V gene encodes CDR1 SGHNT and CDR2 YENEEA. The CDR3 extends over 15 amino acids. DNA for the CDR3: TGTGCCAGCAGCTTAGAGTACAGGGAGAACACTGAAGCTTTCTTT. Translating gives CASSLEYRENTEAFF.

The genes are TRBV5-1 and TRBJ2-7, with TRBD1 matching 10 bases. The CDR3 consists of 15 residues. Germline CDR1 is SGHRS and CDR2 is YFSETQ. The ends lost 2 bases at V and 6 bases at J; junction bases unmatched: 8. CDR3 sequence: CASSFAGQGEGEQYF. Here the CDR3 DNA reads TGCGCCAGCAGCTTCGCCGGACAGGGGGAGGGCGAGCAGTACTTC.

The gene calls are TRBV28 and TRBJ1-4; 8 bases fit TRBD1. V shed 6 bases and J 8 bases; nucleotides not matched to a gene: 8. Germline assignment: CDR1 MDHEN and CDR2 SYDVKM. This CDR3 spans 14 amino acids. The CDR3 spells CASSRQGNREKLFF. Written as DNA, the CDR3 is TGTGCCAGCAGCAGACAGGGGAACCGGGAAAAACTGTTTTTT.

The genes are TRBV6-4 and TRBJ1-2; TRBD1 is a possible D gene (6 bases). Trimming pared 3 bases from V and 4 bases from J, leaving 15 bases between. This CDR3 contains 15 residues. Germline V gives CDR1 MRHNA, CDR2 SNTAGT. CDR3 sequence: CASSDFSGGSYGYTF. CDR3 sequence (DNA): TGTGCCAGCAGTGATTTCTCTGGGGGCAGCTATGGCTACACCTTC.

This rearrangement joins TRBV9 to TRBJ2-7; TRBD1 might be the D (9 bases). Germline values: CDR1 SGDLS, CDR2 YYNGEE. Trimming cost V 0 bases and J 4 bases, with 20 bases left between them. CDR3 length: 17 amino acids. The CDR3 DNA reads as TGTGCCAGCAGCGTAGCTACGGGGGGGACAGGGACGTACGAGCAGTACTTC. Translating gives CASSVATGGTGTYEQYF.

The chain couples TRBV19 to TRBJ2-1; D is possibly TRBD2 (7 bases). Germline V gene sequence: CDR1 LNHDA, CDR2 SQIVND (reference sequence). V was cut by 5 bases and J by 5 bases, with 19 bases left in between. The length of the CDR3 is 16 residues. CDR3 bases: TGTGCCAGTAGTCCAGGGGACTACCGTACAAACAATGAGCAGTTCTTC. Amino acids: CASSPGDYRTNNEQFF.

In nucleotides, the CDR3 is TGTGCCAGCAGCTTAGTGGGTAGCATCGCCTACAATGAGCAGTTCTTC. This encodes CASSLVGSIAYNEQFF. The chain recombines TRBV7-2 with TRBJ2-1; unclear D gene. The CDR3 has 16 residues. Germline CDR1 and CDR2: SGHTA and FQGNSA. V dropped 1 base and J dropped 2 bases, with 12 bases sitting between them.

The genes are TRBV11-2 and TRBJ1-4; 10 bases are shared with TRBD1. CDR3 length: 16 amino acids. V lost 4 bases, J lost 7 bases, and 9 bases stayed unmatched. Looked up from germline, CDR1 is SGHAT and CDR2 is FQNNGV. DNA of the CDR3: TGTGCCAGCAGCTCAGTCCCGAGGGACAGGGGTGAAAAACTGTTTTTT. This codes for CASSSVPRDRGEKLFF. Using reference TRBV11-2 and TRBJ1-4 for the parts outside the CDR3, the full variable domain is EAGVAQSPRYKIIEKRQSVAFWCNPISGHATLYWYQQILGQGPKLLIQFQNNGVVDDSQLPKDRFSAERLKGVDSTLKIQPAKLEDSAVYLCASSSVPRDRGEKLFFGSGTQLSVL.

The chain joins TRBV30 to TRBJ1-2; no firm D call. This CDR3 contains 14 residues. The V gene lost 0 bases and the J gene lost 2 bases, with 10 bases spanning the gap. CDR1 is GTSNPN, CDR2 SVGIG, per germline (reference sequence). CDR3: CAWSVRWENYGYTF. DNA of the CDR3: TGTGCCTGGAGTGTACGATGGGAGAACTATGGCTACACCTTC.

The V gene is TRBV19, the J gene TRBJ2-1; 10 bases map to TRBD1. The CDR3 runs to 14 residues. J lost 8 bases, V lost 10 bases, and 11 bases had no gene match. Germline V gives CDR1 LNHDA, CDR2 SQIVND (reference sequence). CDR3 nucleotides: TGTGCCACCTCTCCGGACAGGGGGATCGATGAGCAGTTCTTC. Amino acid sequence: CATSPDRGIDEQFF.

J is TRBJ2-5 and V is TRBV7-6, with D hard to call. V was pared by 6 bases and J by 3 bases, with 8 bases between. The CDR3 loop spans 12 amino acids. Germline V lookup: CDR1 SGHVS, CDR2 FNYEAQ. CDR3 in amino acids: CASSPTEETQYF. CDR3 bases: TGTGCCAGCAGTCCTACTGAAGAGACCCAGTACTTC.

The gene calls are TRBV9 and TRBJ2-3; D is unclear. Per germline, CDR1 SGDLS and CDR2 YYNGEE. This CDR3 has 16 amino acids. V was clipped by 3 bases and J by 0 bases, with 14 bases between them. The CDR3 nucleotides are TGTGCCAGCAGCGCCCGACGGGTAGGTAGCACAGATACGCAGTATTTT. Translated: CASSARRVGSTDTQYF.

The chain joins TRBV29-1 to TRBJ2-1; possible D gene TRBD2, 5 bases. Per germline, CDR1 SQVTM and CDR2 ANQGSEA. The CDR3 is made up of 12 amino acids. V shed 8 bases and J shed 4 bases, with 12 bases lying between them. The CDR3 sequence is CSSRDYYNEQFF. The CDR3 DNA sequence: TGCAGCTCCCGGGATTATTACAATGAGCAGTTCTTC.

V and J are TRBV6-1 and TRBJ2-5, with D maybe TRBD1 (6 bases). Germline CDR1 and CDR2: MNHNS and SASEGT. This CDR3 comprises 17 residues. V gave up 3 bases and J gave up 5 bases, with 22 bases separating them. This chain's CDR3 is CASSDLGHRIIGETQYF. As DNA, the CDR3 is TGTGCCAGCAGTGATTTGGGACATAGGATTATAGGCGAGACCCAGTACTTC.

The chain joins TRBV6-5 to TRBJ1-2, with unresolved D. The CDR3 extends over 15 amino acids. The V and J ends lost 6 bases and 6 bases respectively, with 20 bases between them. Germline V gene lookup returns CDR1 MNHEY and CDR2 SVGAGI. The CDR3 DNA reads as TGTGCCAGCAGACGAGACACAGCCCGGTGGGATGGCTACACCTTC. Amino acid sequence: CASRRDTARWDGYTF.

V is TRBV27 and J is TRBJ2-4, with TRBD1 matching 11 bases. Germline V gives CDR1 MNHEY, CDR2 SMNVEV (reference sequence). Trimming at V came to 2 bases and at J to 8 bases, leaving 5 bases not matched to a gene. This CDR3 contains 15 residues. The CDR3 nucleotides are TGTGCCAGCAGTTTACGAGGACAGGGGGCATACATTCAGTACTTC. Translating it yields CASSLRGQGAYIQYF.

The gene calls are TRBV6-6 and TRBJ2-3, with 9 bases matching TRBD2. J was trimmed by 1 base and V by 10 bases; bases with no gene match: 9. This CDR3 is built from 15 residues. Germline V gene sequence: CDR1 MNHNY, CDR2 SVGAGI (reference sequence). The CDR3: CATSQKRGGTDTQYF. CDR3 coding DNA: TGTGCCACCTCCCAAAAGCGGGGGGGCACAGATACGCAGTATTTT.

The rearrangement joins TRBV19 to TRBJ1-1, with 9 positions matching TRBD1. The CDR3 has 16 residues. The ends lost 5 bases at V and 5 bases at J; junction bases unmatched: 12. Per the germline V gene, CDR1 is LNHDA and CDR2 is SQIVND (reference sequence). CDR3 in amino acids: CASSSKQGASGTEAFF. The CDR3 DNA reads TGTGCCAGTAGTTCCAAACAGGGGGCGAGCGGTACTGAAGCTTTCTTT.

The chain couples TRBV6-6 to TRBJ1-1; no definite D call. V was pared by 8 bases and J by 1 base, with 11 bases between. CDR1 MNHNY and CDR2 SVGAGI come from the germline V gene (reference sequence). This CDR3 contains 13 residues. Here the CDR3 reads CASGWGGNTEAFF. The CDR3 bases are TGTGCCAGCGGCTGGGGAGGGAACACTGAAGCTTTCTTT.

This clone was seen a single time. The chain couples TRBV27 to TRBJ2-5, with D uncertain. This CDR3 comprises 13 residues. V lost 5 bases and J 4 bases, leaving 11 bases between the germline ends. The germline CDR1 and CDR2 sequences are MNHEY and SMNVEV (reference sequence). CDR3 sequence: CASSPEVGETQYF. Here the CDR3 DNA reads TGTGCCAGCAGTCCAGAGGTGGGAGAGACCCAGTACTTC.

This clone came up once. The chain recombines TRBV29-1 with TRBJ2-1; 9 bases are a match to TRBD1. This CDR3 is 11 amino acids long. In germline, CDR1 is SQVTM, CDR2 ANQGSEA. V shed 6 bases and J 9 bases; nucleotides not matched to a gene: 3. The CDR3 DNA follows: TGCAGCGTGGACAGGGGCGGTGAGCAGTTCTTC. Its translation is CSVDRGGEQFF.

The chain combines TRBV27 with TRBJ1-2; possibly TRBD1 for D (5 bases). V lost 1 base and J lost 6, with 18 bases in between. CDR1 and CDR2 (germline): MNHEY, SMNVEV (reference sequence). This CDR3 comprises 16 residues. CDR3 DNA: TGTGCCAGCAGTTTATGGGCAGGGCTCGCGGAAAATGGCTACACCTTC. This codes for CASSLWAGLAENGYTF.

The chain combines TRBV10-3 with TRBJ2-3, with 12 bases identical to TRBD2. The CDR3 loop spans 17 amino acids. Germline CDR1 and CDR2: ENHRY and SYGVKD. Trimming at V came to 3 bases and at J to 6 bases, leaving 10 bases not matched to a gene. The CDR3 coding sequence is TGTGCCATCAGTGACCAGGGACTAGCGGGCCCGCCGGATACGCAGTATTTT. Translation: CAISDQGLAGPPDTQYF.

The V gene is TRBV7-9, the J gene TRBJ1-1; 8 positions agree with TRBD1. The CDR3 has 14 amino acids. V lost 6 bases and J lost 2; bases outside the gene matches: 5. CDR1 and CDR2 from the germline V gene are SEHNR and FQNEAQ (reference sequence). CDR3 nucleotide sequence: TGTGCCAGCAGGCCGGCAGGGGGCAACACTGAAGCTTTCTTT. Encoded protein: CASRPAGGNTEAFF.

The chain recombines TRBV7-6 with TRBJ1-2, with 7 bases matching TRBD1. The CDR3 runs to 13 residues. Germline lookup yields CDR1 SGHVS and CDR2 FNYEAQ. V was pared by 4 bases and J by 2 bases, with 1 base of the junction left unmatched. The CDR3 spells CASSSGQNYGYTF. Written as DNA, the CDR3 is TGTGCCAGCAGCTCGGGACAGAACTATGGCTACACCTTC.

The gene calls are TRBV5-1 and TRBJ2-7, with 10 bases lining up with TRBD2. Germline assignment: CDR1 SGHRS and CDR2 YFSETQ. This CDR3 comprises 17 residues. V was pared by 0 bases and J by 4 bases, with 10 bases of the junction left unmatched. CDR3 amino acids: CASSLGSSGGVGYEQYF. DNA of the CDR3: TGCGCCAGCAGCTTGGGTTCTAGCGGGGGCGTAGGTTACGAGCAGTACTTC. The variable domain in full, with the rest retrieved from reference TRBV5-1 and TRBJ2-7, is KAGVTQTPRYLIKTRGQQVTLSCSPISGHRSVSWYQQTPGQGLQFLFEYFSETQRNKGNFPGRFSGRQFSNSRSEMNVSTLELGDSALYLCASSLGSSGGVGYEQYFGPGTRLTVT.

The chain combines TRBV15 with TRBJ1-5; D is unresolved. Germline values: CDR1 LNHNV, CDR2 YYDKDF (reference sequence). This CDR3 region has 14 residues. V lost 1 base and J 4 bases, leaving 8 bases between the germline ends. The CDR3 sequence: CATSRAGWNQPQHF. The CDR3 bases are TGTGCCACCAGCAGAGCGGGGTGGAATCAGCCCCAGCATTTT.

CDR3 loop: CASSGDRDAPLHF. The CDR3 nucleotides are TGTGCCAGCAGCGGAGACAGGGATGCACCCCTCCACTTT. The chain uses TRBV7-6 and TRBJ1-6, with TRBD1 identical over 7 bases. Germline-derived CDR1 and CDR2 are SGHVS and FNYEAQ. The junction had 6 bases not matched to a gene; V was cut back by 5 bases and J by 11 bases. This CDR3 has 13 residues.

The genes are TRBV2 and TRBJ2-7, with D perhaps TRBD1 (6 bases). This CDR3 comprises 15 residues. V was cut by 0 bases and J by 0 bases, with 9 bases left in between. Germline V gene sequence: CDR1 SNHLY, CDR2 FYNNEI. CDR3 DNA: TGTGCCAGCAGTGAAGCGGCAGGGGCCTCCTACGAGCAGTACTTC. Translation gives CASSEAAGASYEQYF.